A single count supports the clone carrying this T cell receptor (beta chain). This sample stems from a study of blood T cell repertoires in COVID-19. Turning to the study itself: The study drew acute and convalescent COVID-19 samples from the United States, Italy and Spain.

As originally analysed: Estimation of nucleated cell counts was performed using reference gene primer amplification. The repertoire was sequenced with immunoSEQ multiplex PCR; TCRdb's copy has only in-frame clones and lacks some. D and trimming were read from the DNA, whereas the V and J calls and clone size are those reported in that table. The sample carries 110,000 or so clones, 85% recorded once. CDR3 length equals 14 residues. The germline CDR1 and CDR2 sequences are LNHNV and YYDKDF (reference sequence). V lost 6 bases and J 3 bases, leaving 12 bases between the germline ends. The sequenced sample consisted of peripheral blood. V gene TRBV15 combines with J gene TRBJ1-3, with a weak D call TRBD1 (5 bases). This clonotype was obtained from a human donor in a cohort sampled during active COVID-19. The CDR3 DNA is TGTGCCACCAGTCAGCCAGGGAATGGAAACACCATATATTTT. It encodes CATSQPGNGNTIYF.